This is a list of T cell receptor beta chains from one sample in a study of cytomegalovirus exposure and HLA in healthy donors. The protocol was immunoSEQ multiplex PCR, while the TCRdb copy is restricted to in-frame clones and leaves out a portion. Of some 200,000 clones in the sample, 70% to 80% were seen once. The specimen sequenced was PBMCs. All receptors derive from a woman aged 45-60 years in good health and CMV-seronegative. Both conserved end residues are part of each CDR3. The order of the fields is D gene, V gene, J gene, clone size, CDR3 DNA, CDR3 protein. D genes are given only for firm matches. Clone size is stated in some rows and not others, as once, few, many or a class when expanded.

D gene: TRBD1
V gene: TRBV4-3
J gene: TRBJ1-4
clone size: -
CDR3 DNA: TGCGCCAGCAGCCAAGACCGCGGGACAGGGGATTTTGCAACTAATGAAAAACTGTTTTTT
CDR3 protein: CASSQDRGTGDFATNEKLFF

D gene: -
V gene: TRBV6-6
J gene: TRBJ1-3
clone size: -
CDR3 DNA: TGTGCCACCGAGAGTAGCGGCTCTGGAAACACCATATATTTT
CDR3 protein: CATESSGSGNTIYF

D gene: -
V gene: TRBV28
J gene: TRBJ2-6
clone size: -
CDR3 DNA: TGTGCCAGCAGTTTAAGGGGCTCTGGGGCCAACGTCCTGACTTTC
CDR3 protein: CASSLRGSGANVLTF

D gene: -
V gene: TRBV10-2
J gene: TRBJ1-6
clone size: -
CDR3 DNA: TGCGCCAGCAGTGTACAAGTATCCCCCCTCCACTTT
CDR3 protein: CASSVQVSPLHF

D gene: TRBD1
V gene: TRBV27
J gene: TRBJ2-5
clone size: -
CDR3 DNA: TGTGCCAGCAGTGTGAAGGGGGCACCAGAGACCCAGTACTTC
CDR3 protein: CASSVKGAPETQYF

D gene: TRBD1
V gene: TRBV5-6
J gene: TRBJ2-7
clone size: -
CDR3 DNA: TGTGCCAGCAGAACGACAGGGGGCCGGGTCGAGCAGTACTTC
CDR3 protein: CASRTTGGRVEQYF

D gene: -
V gene: TRBV11-3
J gene: TRBJ2-1
clone size: -
CDR3 DNA: TGTGCCAGCAGTCCATCGAACTCTAGAAGCTCCTACAATGAGCAGTTCTTC
CDR3 protein: CASSPSNSRSSYNEQFF

D gene: -
V gene: TRBV27
J gene: TRBJ2-1
clone size: -
CDR3 DNA: TGTGCCAGCGGCCCCCATCGTGAGCAGTTCTTC
CDR3 protein: CASGPHREQFF

D gene: TRBD2
V gene: TRBV6-6
J gene: TRBJ2-4
clone size: few
CDR3 DNA: TGTGCCAGCAGTTCGACTAGCGGGGGGGTCAATCAGTACTTC
CDR3 protein: CASSSTSGGVNQYF

D gene: TRBD2
V gene: TRBV7-9
J gene: TRBJ2-1
clone size: -
CDR3 DNA: TGTGCCAGCAGCGCCGGGGGGGCCCACAATGAGCAGTTCTTC
CDR3 protein: CASSAGGAHNEQFF

D gene: -
V gene: TRBV20-1
J gene: TRBJ2-7
clone size: -
CDR3 DNA: TGCAGTGCACAACTAGCTGACGAGCAGTACTTC
CDR3 protein: CSAQLADEQYF

D gene: TRBD1
V gene: TRBV2
J gene: TRBJ1-5
clone size: -
CDR3 DNA: TGTGCCAGCCGGACAGGGAACCAGCCCCAGCATTTT
CDR3 protein: CASRTGNQPQHF

D gene: TRBD1
V gene: TRBV19
J gene: TRBJ2-1
clone size: -
CDR3 DNA: TGTGCCAGTAGTGACAGGGTCGGGATCAGTGAGCAGTTCTTC
CDR3 protein: CASSDRVGISEQFF

D gene: -
V gene: TRBV6-5
J gene: TRBJ1-1
clone size: -
CDR3 DNA: TGTGCCAGCAGGGCCCTCCCTACGGGGAACACTGAAGCTTTCTTT
CDR3 protein: CASRALPTGNTEAFF

D gene: -
V gene: TRBV7-9
J gene: TRBJ2-3
clone size: -
CDR3 DNA: TGTGCCAGCACCCCTCCAGGGTCGGGCACAGATACGCAGTATTTT
CDR3 protein: CASTPPGSGTDTQYF

D gene: TRBD2
V gene: TRBV2
J gene: TRBJ2-1
clone size: -
CDR3 DNA: TGTGCCAGCAGTGTAGTAGCGGGAGGCCAGGGTGAGCAGTTCTTC
CDR3 protein: CASSVVAGGQGEQFF

D gene: -
V gene: TRBV9
J gene: TRBJ1-4
clone size: -
CDR3 DNA: TGTGCCAGCAGCGTAGGAGGGTCAGTTAATGAAAAACTGTTTTTT
CDR3 protein: CASSVGGSVNEKLFF

D gene: TRBD1
V gene: TRBV9
J gene: TRBJ2-7
clone size: -
CDR3 DNA: TGTGCCAGCAGCGTAGCCGGGGAGGGGACAGGGTTGTTGGAGCAGTACTTC
CDR3 protein: CASSVAGEGTGLLEQYF

D gene: -
V gene: TRBV28
J gene: TRBJ2-1
clone size: -
CDR3 DNA: TGTGCCAGCACCCCCGACCAGCGGTACTACAATGAGCAGTTCTTC
CDR3 protein: CASTPDQRYYNEQFF

D gene: -
V gene: TRBV5-6
J gene: TRBJ2-5
clone size: once
CDR3 DNA: TGTGCCAGCAGCCCCTCGGCAGGGGTAAGGGGAGAGCAGTACTTC
CDR3 protein: CASSPSAGVRGEQYF

D gene: TRBD1
V gene: TRBV5-5
J gene: TRBJ2-7
clone size: -
CDR3 DNA: TGTGCCAGCAGCTTGCGGGACAGCTACGAGCAGTACTTC
CDR3 protein: CASSLRDSYEQYF

D gene: -
V gene: TRBV14
J gene: TRBJ1-2
clone size: -
CDR3 DNA: TGTGCCAGCAGCCTAGGGGGGGCGCTTGGCTACACCTTC
CDR3 protein: CASSLGGALGYTF

D gene: TRBD1
V gene: TRBV7-2
J gene: TRBJ2-4
clone size: -
CDR3 DNA: TGTGCCAGCAGGAAGGGACAGGGTGAGAACATTCAGTACTTC
CDR3 protein: CASRKGQGENIQYF

D gene: -
V gene: TRBV25-1
J gene: TRBJ1-1
clone size: -
CDR3 DNA: TGTGCCAGCAGTGGCGGCCCGAAAATGAACACTGAAGCTTTCTTT
CDR3 protein: CASSGGPKMNTEAFF

D gene: -
V gene: TRBV6-5
J gene: TRBJ2-7
clone size: -
CDR3 DNA: TGTGCCAGCAGTTACTCGAGCCAGCAGTACTTC
CDR3 protein: CASSYSSQQYF

D gene: -
V gene: TRBV7-9
J gene: TRBJ1-4
clone size: once
CDR3 DNA: TGTTCCAGCAGCAACCAACTCGAAAAACTGTTTTTT
CDR3 protein: CSSSNQLEKLFF

D gene: TRBD1
V gene: TRBV19
J gene: TRBJ2-4
clone size: -
CDR3 DNA: TGTGCCAGCCGGGACAGGTCACTAGCCAAAAACATTCAGTACTTC
CDR3 protein: CASRDRSLAKNIQYF

D gene: -
V gene: TRBV7-9
J gene: TRBJ1-5
clone size: -
CDR3 DNA: TGTTCCAGCAGCCCCCGTGGCGGCCGAGGACAGCCCCAGCATTTT
CDR3 protein: CSSSPRGGRGQPQHF